The TCR beta chain under discussion was sequenced for a study of CD8+ T cells in alopecia areata. Treatment noted: oral pan-JAK inhibitor, 5-10 mg twice daily. Extraction and reverse transcription of RNA yielded cDNA as the sequencing template. Sequenced by immunoSEQ multiplex PCR; TCRdb stores in-frame clones only, minus some. The sample includes approximately 90,000 clones, about two thirds of them seen just once. Germline-derived CDR1 and CDR2 are SGHTA and FQGNSA. V shed 5 bases, J shed 9 bases, and the junction held 10 bases outside the gene matches. The CDR3 totals 14 residues. The clonotype comes from a human donor with alopecia areata. This specimen was CD8+ T cells sorted from blood, taken around week 46, from a patient treated with tofacitinib. The chain uses TRBV7-2 and TRBJ2-1; 7 bases are a match to TRBD1. Written as DNA, the CDR3 is TGTGCCAGCAGCCCACGATTGACAGGGCTTGAGCAGTTCTTC. Translating gives CASSPRLTGLEQFF.